Sequencing of this T cell receptor beta chain was carried out in a study of cytomegalovirus exposure and HLA in healthy donors (dated by TCRdb to 2016 to 2017). Concerning the study at large: An earlier analysis of roughly 610 of the donors reported roughly 300 Gb of sequence data and 117 million unique TCR beta sequences obtained from some 170 million T cells. Roughly 290 gigabases of sequencing data and approximately 91 million unique TCR sequences made up an early release that covered around 640 HLA-typed donors. Among the approximately 420 genotyped donors, around 81% belonged to the genetic ancestry cluster associated with self-reported Caucasian donors. The study aimed to test whether signatures of past pathogen exposure could be identified by cataloging public T cell receptors. The study used immunosequencing to profile the T cell repertoires of 666 subjects and linked those repertoires to cytomegalovirus serostatus. Besides the first cohort of approximately 670 subjects, a separate validation cohort made up of 120 different subjects was used. To predict cytomegalovirus infection status, the study brought together high-throughput TCR immunosequencing, statistical association of individual TCRs with disease status, and machine learning. To study patterns of TCR occurrence, a later analysis re-analyzed previously published TCR beta repertoires from hundreds of donors and added high-resolution HLA genotyping. The later analysis used no new phenotypic data to find candidate immune exposures, relying instead on TCR beta sequences and their occurrence across donors. To decide whether each TCR beta V gene segment behaved as functional or pseudogenic, an earlier analysis of several hundred of the donors relied on high-throughput TCR beta sequencing. Alongside the repertoire data, information on donor age, sex, ethnicity and CMV serostatus was compiled. A later genetic analysis used genome-wide SNP genotypes for about 65% of the 666 donors, treating that subset as a discovery cohort. All discovery cohort repertoires had been generated on a single sequencing platform. Class I and class II HLA loci were covered by the typing at four-digit resolution. The number of typed donors differed by locus: about 620-640 for A, B, C, DRB1 and DQB1; 522 for DQA1; about 600 for DPA1; and roughly 490 for DPB1. About five DR-DQ haplotypes were treated as single units for association and clustering because of strong linkage in the cohort. Across 398 genotyped donors of the cohort, an average of approximately 220,000 unique TCR beta nucleotide sequences per donor were sequenced, and roughly a sixth of those sequences were non-productive.

The protocol used for the library was the immunoSEQ multiplex PCR assay. The multiplex PCR relied on a mix of 60 forward primers for TCR Vbeta segments and 13 reverse primers for TCR Jbeta segments. Amplification of the CDR3 region of rearranged TCR beta genes was performed with a multiplex PCR assay on genomic DNA. On the Illumina HiSeq System, the amplified TCR beta libraries were sequenced as 87-base-pair reads. The paper's processing steps were these. Across the 500 to 700 repertoires, a later analysis counted 78 million or so unique TCR beta chains, approximately 10 million of which were shared by at least two donors. A nearest-neighbor algorithm error-corrected the raw reads and collapsed the reads into unique sequences, merging closely related sequences to remove PCR and sequencing errors. CDR3 sequences were aligned to IMGT reference sequences to assign V, D and J gene segments. For a sequence to be retained, at least a six-nucleotide match to both a V gene segment and a J gene segment was required. Rearrangements were classified as productive when the CDR3 lacked stop codons and remained in frame with V and J, and all other rearrangements were classified as non-productive. CDR3 was defined according to IMGT convention as the region running from the second conserved V-encoded cysteine to the conserved J-encoded phenylalanine. The earlier analysis of about 530 of the donors excluded any sequence lacking an unambiguous match to a single V gene segment. In an earlier analysis of several hundred of the donors, V segments were called functional above 56.7% productive rearrangements and were called segregating when the between-donor standard deviation exceeded 5%. A statistical classification framework was developed to diagnose cytomegalovirus status using the catalog of TCR beta chain sequences. A later analysis assigned V and J genes by comparing TCR nucleotide sequences with IMGT/GENE-DB human TR gene sequences. A later analysis assigned CDR3 sequences and most-parsimonious VDJ recombination scenarios with the TCRdist pipeline. In a later analysis, each TCR beta chain was defined by its CDR3 amino acid sequence together with its V-gene family, and reads lacking a unique V-gene family were excluded. In a later analysis, around 600 highly shared, low-generation-probability nucleotide sequences were removed to address suspected cross-contamination and a sequencing artifact. In a later analysis, a clonal expansion index for each public chain was calculated from normalized within-repertoire ranks of inferred template counts. Generation probabilities in a later analysis came from a VDJ recombination model fitted to out-of-frame rearrangements, and those results were checked against IGoR. In a later analysis, TCR-TCR, TCR-HLA and TCR-CMV co-occurrence was scored with hypergeometric tests, and a repertoire-size bias correction was applied to TCR pairs. A later analysis estimated false discovery rates by permuting HLA or CMV assignments 20 times. In a later analysis, co-occurring TCRs were grouped using DBSCAN, with TCRdist sequence similarity added in when clustering inside HLA-allele-positive subsets. Repertoires with fewer than 30,000 or more than 120,000 public chains, plus five repertoires with anomalous nucleotide sharing, were excluded from co-occurrence clustering. TCRdb retrieved this table from immuneACCESS and kept in-frame rearrangements only. Not all clones are present; in checked studies, unresolved V genes account for under half, and no reason is known for the remainder. For V, J and clone size, that table is used; D and trimming come from the DNA. This sample holds tens of thousands of clones; about 70% were observed only once. The ten largest clones capture over 20% of the sample.

The cohort was made up of under 800 healthy bone marrow donors. At the time of sampling, all cohort members were nominally healthy, though unrecorded immune exposures were likely present. The donor tested CMV seropositive and was one of the 289 seropositive cohort members. Each donor provided a peripheral blood sample, and peripheral blood mononuclear cells were used for TCR beta sequencing. Genomic DNA was extracted from the blood cell samples with the Qiagen DNeasy Blood Extraction Kit. This clone showed up just a few times. Its target antigen remains unknown. The input lacks base qualities; no much larger clone sits a single base away. V ends up 6 bases short and J 6 bases short, with an unmatched junction base count of 12. From the cysteine through the phenylalanine, the CDR3 covers 15 amino acids. Only CDR3 DNA remains: 45 bases, in frame from the first base. Via the germline V gene, CDR1 is ENHRY and CDR2 SYGVKD.

Broad study findings and their caveats: A further reported finding was that TCR beta sequences accurately predicted the HLA-A and HLA-B alleles for most subjects in the first cohort. While some public TCRs were present in many individuals, most TCR sequences turned up only very rarely across donors. According to a later genetic analysis, donors in an Asian-associated ancestry cluster had fewer N-insertions in productive TCRs than the approximately 710-donor mean. The classifier was reported to diagnose cytomegalovirus status with high specificity and sensitivity in both the original cohort and the validation cohort. In vitro tests confirmed that a few of the cytomegalovirus-associated TCR beta chains recognize cytomegalovirus antigens. The study gave a list of 150 to 200 TCR beta chains associated with cytomegalovirus. When HLA alleles, especially DR and DQ, strongly co-occurred, attributing TCR associations to individual alleles was difficult. The authors suggested that the approach could potentially be extended to other disease states and immunological phenotypes. This cohort had only TCR beta chains sequenced, and the lack of alpha or paired-chain data limited which features could be detected. HLA typing was unavailable for some donors at each locus, so association tests used only the typed subset. CMV serostatus was the only immune exposure information available for the cohort. An association between a missense DCLRE1C variant and V-gene and J-gene trimming of TCR beta chains was found in a later genetic analysis and replicated in an independent cohort. Several of the top co-occurrence clusters appeared to be linked to parvovirus B19, influenza, CMV and Epstein-Barr virus, according to a later analysis. A cluster of highly shared sequence variants was judged likely to be a technical artifact of the sequencing pipeline. A later analysis associated about 16,000 TCR beta sequences with specific HLA alleles at a false discovery rate of 0.05. Compared with equally common non-associated chains, HLA-associated TCR beta chains in a later analysis were more clonally expanded and had lower generation probabilities. The presence/absence analyses assumed that sequencing depth was roughly uniform across donors, and that assumption may not be true. Because counts were too low, about 15 rarely observed V segments, including chromosome 9 orphons, were left out of the earlier analysis of a few hundred of the donors. According to a later analysis, TCR association rates differed among HLA loci, with DRB1 alleles showing the most associated TCRs and HLA-C alleles showing the fewest. Correlated functional status among segregating V segments might be attributable to linkage disequilibrium, but an unknown experimental factor could not be ruled out. Because the 87-base-pair reads could not distinguish some IMGT-functional V segments, including TRBV6-2 and TRBV6-3, those segments were excluded. In a later analysis, most CMV-associated TCR beta chains were found to appear HLA-restricted, with HLA associations seemingly driven largely by CMV exposure. An earlier analysis of approximately 530 of the donors showed that most TCR beta V segments appeared in productive rearrangements either about 90% or about 30% of the time, which broadly matched IMGT annotations.

The receptor was derived from a woman in her 30s in good health and CMV-seropositive. Sequencing used PBMCs. Recombination connected TRBV10-3 to TRBJ1-2, with 8 bases aligning to TRBD1. The CDR3 amino acid sequence is: CAIRPTGGVPNGYTF. The sequenced DNA is TGTGCCATCAGACCCACAGGGGGGGTTCCTAATGGCTACACCTTC.